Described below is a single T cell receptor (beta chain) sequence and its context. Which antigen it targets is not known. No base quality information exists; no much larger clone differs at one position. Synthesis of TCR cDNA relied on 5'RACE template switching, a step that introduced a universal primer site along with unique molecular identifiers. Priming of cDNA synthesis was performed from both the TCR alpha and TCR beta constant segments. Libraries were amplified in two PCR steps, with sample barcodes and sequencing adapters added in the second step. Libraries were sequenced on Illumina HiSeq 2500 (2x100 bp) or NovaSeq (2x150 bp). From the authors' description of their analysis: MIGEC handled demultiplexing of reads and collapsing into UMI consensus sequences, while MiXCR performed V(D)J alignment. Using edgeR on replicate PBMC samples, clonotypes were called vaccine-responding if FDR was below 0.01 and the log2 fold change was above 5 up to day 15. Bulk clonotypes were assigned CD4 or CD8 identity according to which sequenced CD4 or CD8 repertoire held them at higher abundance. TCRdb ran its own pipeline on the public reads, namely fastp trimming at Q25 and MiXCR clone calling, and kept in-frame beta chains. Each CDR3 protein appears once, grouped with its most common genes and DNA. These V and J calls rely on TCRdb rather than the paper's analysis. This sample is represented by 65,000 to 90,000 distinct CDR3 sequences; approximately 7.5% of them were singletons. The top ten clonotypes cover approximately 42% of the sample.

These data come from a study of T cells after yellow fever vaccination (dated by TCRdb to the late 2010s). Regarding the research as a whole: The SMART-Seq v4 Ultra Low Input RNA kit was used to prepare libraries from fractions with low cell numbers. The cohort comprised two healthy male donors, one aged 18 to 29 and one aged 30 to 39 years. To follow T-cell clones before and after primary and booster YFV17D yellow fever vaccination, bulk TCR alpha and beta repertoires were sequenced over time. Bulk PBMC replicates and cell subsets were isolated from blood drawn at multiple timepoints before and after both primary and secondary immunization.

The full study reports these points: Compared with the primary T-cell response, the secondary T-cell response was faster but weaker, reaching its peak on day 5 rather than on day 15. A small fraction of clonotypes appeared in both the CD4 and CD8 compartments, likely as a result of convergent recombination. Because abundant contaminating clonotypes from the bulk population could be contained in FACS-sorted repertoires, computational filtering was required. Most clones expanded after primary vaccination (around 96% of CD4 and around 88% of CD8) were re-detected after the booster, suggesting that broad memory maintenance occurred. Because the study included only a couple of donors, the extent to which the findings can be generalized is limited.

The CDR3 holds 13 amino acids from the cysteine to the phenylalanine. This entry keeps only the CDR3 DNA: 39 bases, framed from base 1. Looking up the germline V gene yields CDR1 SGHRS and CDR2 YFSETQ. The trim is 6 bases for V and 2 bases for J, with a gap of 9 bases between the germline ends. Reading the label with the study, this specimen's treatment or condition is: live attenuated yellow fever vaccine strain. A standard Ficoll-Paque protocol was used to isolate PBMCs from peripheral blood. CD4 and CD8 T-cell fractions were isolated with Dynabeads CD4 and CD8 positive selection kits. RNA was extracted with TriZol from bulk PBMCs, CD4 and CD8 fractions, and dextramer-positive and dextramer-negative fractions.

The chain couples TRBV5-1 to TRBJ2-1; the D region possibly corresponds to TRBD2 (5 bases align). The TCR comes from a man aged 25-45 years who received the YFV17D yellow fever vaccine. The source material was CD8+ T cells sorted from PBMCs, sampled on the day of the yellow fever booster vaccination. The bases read TGCGCCAGCACTCCCGGGGCCTACAATGAGCAGTTCTTC. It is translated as CASTPGAYNEQFF.